The entry below describes one T cell receptor (beta chain). The table came from immunoSEQ multiplex PCR; TCRdb's copy has only in-frame clones and leaves some out. The profile shows 200,000 to 250,000 clones, approximately 87% of them singletons. V was pared by 5 bases and J by 4 bases, with 14 bases between. Per the germline V gene, CDR1 is SEHNR and CDR2 is FQNEAQ (reference sequence). The CDR3 length is 14 residues. This specimen comes from a study of blood T cell repertoires in COVID-19. The V and J genes are TRBV7-9 and TRBJ1-1; D not certain. Sequenced sample: PBMCs or T cells enriched from blood (not recorded which). The source of this sequence is a woman in her 50s in a cohort exposed to, infected with or recovered from COVID-19 (not recorded which). CDR3 loop: CASSTFTAGTEAFF. CDR3 coding DNA: TGTGCCAGCAGCACGTTTACCGCGGGCACTGAAGCTTTCTTT.